The clone carrying this TCR beta chain was counted between two and nine times. Its antigen remains unknown. These data are taken from a study of graft-versus-host responses after intestinal transplantation. Background on the study: Every recipient had anti-thymocyte globulin induction and approximately three years of tacrolimus plus steroids.

Whole-study findings and limits: Levels of circulating GvH clones at their peak were associated with early post-transplant HvG declines. Among recipient marrow samples, GvH clones were found; some appeared first in ileum or blood.

Only in-frame clones appear in the TCRdb table, and some are missing; sequencing was by immunoSEQ multiplex PCR. Altogether over 45,000 clones are present, 80% to 90% being singletons, with the ten largest covering roughly 1.7%. The CDR3 consists of 14 residues. V was clipped by 4 bases and J by 3 bases, with 12 bases between them. In germline, CDR1 is SGDLS, CDR2 YYNGEE. The starting material was PBMCs, obtained 26 days after transplant. The chain links TRBV9 to TRBJ2-3, with D possibly matching TRBD1 (5 bases). The origin of this receptor is a human patient who received an intestinal transplant, so some T cells may come from the graft donor. CDR3 nucleotide sequence: TGTGCCAGCAGCTCCACAGGTCCGACAGATACGCAGTATTTT. Protein sequence: CASSSTGPTDTQYF.